The entry below gives a single T cell receptor beta chain sequence along with its context. Its target antigen remains unknown. This sequence may be a read error, since a much larger clone differs from it by one base. The treatment or condition label corresponds to: live attenuated yellow fever vaccine strain. A standard Ficoll-Paque protocol was used to isolate PBMCs from peripheral blood. Dynabeads CD4 and CD8 positive selection kits were used to isolate CD4 and CD8 T-cell fractions. TriZol was used to extract RNA from bulk PBMCs, CD4 and CD8 fractions, and dextramer-positive and dextramer-negative fractions. These data originate in a study of T cells after yellow fever vaccination (dated by TCRdb to about 2019). Broadly, across the study: The SMART-Seq v4 Ultra Low Input RNA kit was used to prepare libraries from fractions with low cell numbers. Bulk TCR alpha and beta repertoires were sequenced longitudinally to track T-cell clones before and after primary and booster YFV17D yellow fever vaccination. Two healthy male donors, one aged 18 to 30 and one aged 30 to 39 years, were included in the cohort. Blood samples were taken at several timepoints before and after primary and secondary immunization, and bulk PBMC replicates and cell subsets were isolated.

Synthesis of TCR cDNA relied on 5'RACE template switching, a step that introduced a universal primer site along with unique molecular identifiers. cDNA synthesis was primed from both the TCR alpha and TCR beta constant segments. Library amplification involved two PCR steps, and the second step added sample barcodes and sequencing adapters. Libraries were sequenced on Illumina HiSeq 2500 (2x100 bp) or NovaSeq (2x150 bp). Processing in the source paper ran as follows. MIGEC was used to demultiplex reads and collapse the reads into UMI consensus sequences, and MiXCR was used for V(D)J alignment. Clonotypes responding to the vaccine were identified with edgeR on replicate PBMC samples, with the criteria of FDR below 0.01 and a log2 fold change above 5 up to day 15. Each bulk clonotype received a CD4 or CD8 identity based on whether the sequenced CD4 or CD8 repertoire contained that clonotype at higher abundance. TCRdb handled the public reads itself, with Q25 trimming in fastp and clone calling in MiXCR, and kept productive beta chains. For every CDR3 protein sequence, its rows merge into one entry that carries the most common genes and DNA. These V and J calls derive from TCRdb rather than the authors' analysis. Recorded for this sample are around 250,000 distinct CDR3 sequences; 6.9% of them occurred a single time. Over 0.65% of the sample is in the top ten clones.

CDR1 and CDR2 were assigned from the germline V gene as SGHRS and YFSETQ. From the cysteine up to the phenylalanine, the CDR3 has a length of 15 residues. Solely the CDR3 DNA is kept, with 45 bases framed from the first base. Summary of the overall study and its limitations: FACS-sorted repertoires could contain abundant contaminating clonotypes from the bulk population, so computational filtering was required. After the booster, most clones that had expanded after primary vaccination were detected again (over 95% of CD4 and more than 80% of CD8), suggesting broad maintenance of memory. A small fraction of clonotypes appeared in both the CD4 and CD8 compartments, likely as a result of convergent recombination. Because the study included only two donors, the extent to which the findings can be generalized is limited. The secondary T-cell response was found to be weaker but faster than the primary response, with a peak reached on day 5 rather than on day 15.

The origin of this receptor is a man aged 25 to 40 who received the YFV17D yellow fever vaccine. This chain is built from TRBV5-1 and TRBJ2-7; a stretch of 9 junction bases matches TRBD1. The input for sequencing was CD4+ T cells sorted from PBMCs, taken 15 days after the yellow fever booster vaccination. CDR3 protein: CASSLGGQGFDEQYF. The nucleotide sequence is given as TGCGCCAGTAGCTTAGGAGGACAGGGGTTCGACGAGCAGTACTTC.